The 21 T cell receptor beta chains reported below all come from one sample, sequenced in a study of OX40 agonist ivuxolimab in advanced cancers. The table came from immunoSEQ multiplex PCR; TCRdb's copy has only in-frame clones and leaves some out. The repertoire holds roughly 77,000 clones, with roughly 80% as singletons. The sample was CD4+ or CD8+ T cells sorted from blood, taken in a trial of the OX40 agonist ivuxolimab. The receptor source for this set is an adult with an advanced solid tumor such as melanoma, head and neck, liver or kidney cancer.

This chain uses TRBV6-4 with TRBJ2-7; 7 nucleotides line up with TRBD1. There are 17 residues in the CDR3. CDR1 is MRHNA and CDR2 is SNTAGT in the germline V gene. J was trimmed by 0 bases and V by 6 bases; bases with no gene match: 14. CDR3 nucleotide sequence: TGTGCCAGCAGCCCCATCCCCAGGACAGGAAGCTCCTACGAGCAGTACTTC. Translation gives CASSPIPRTGSSYEQYF.

The chain employs TRBV7-2 and TRBJ2-7; 8 nucleotides match TRBD2. With 3 bases clipped from V and 4 bases from J, the junction kept 8 bases outside the gene matches. The CDR3 covers 15 residues. Per germline, CDR1 SGHTA and CDR2 FQGNSA. In nucleotides, the CDR3 is TGTGCCAGCAGCTTTTCAGGACTAGCAGGTTACGAGCAGTACTTC. This translates into CASSFSGLAGYEQYF.

V is TRBV11-2 and J is TRBJ1-5; D unresolved. Germline V CDR1 and CDR2: SGHAT, FQNNGV. V lost 4 bases and J 6 bases, leaving 10 bases between the germline ends. The CDR3 sequence is 13 residues long. The CDR3 sequence: CASSSQQSQPQHF. CDR3 sequence (DNA): TGTGCCAGCAGCTCACAGCAGAGTCAGCCCCAGCATTTT.

The rearrangement links TRBV5-4 to TRBJ1-3; D uncertain. The length of the CDR3 is 17 residues. The V end lost 2 bases, the J end lost 0 bases, and 15 bases lay between the germline ends. Germline CDR1 is SGHNT and CDR2 is YYREEE (reference sequence). As DNA, the CDR3 is TGTGCCAGCAGCTTTCTAGGTGGTGGGAGCTCTGGAAACACCATATATTTT. Translated: CASSFLGGGSSGNTIYF. Looking up the rest from reference TRBV5-4 and TRBJ1-3 gives the full variable domain: ETGVTQSPTHLIKTRGQQVTLRCSSQSGHNTVSWYQQALGQGPQFIFQYYREEENGRGNFPPRFSGLQFPNYSSELNVNALELDDSALYLCASSFLGGGSSGNTIYFGEGSWLTVV.

The chain is built from TRBV30 and TRBJ1-6, with D possibly TRBD1 on 6 matching bases. V was cut by 2 bases and J by 4 bases, with 9 bases left in between. CDR1 and CDR2 from the germline V gene are GTSNPN and SVGIG (reference sequence). There are 14 residues in the CDR3. This CDR3 reads CAWSFQGYNSPLHF. The CDR3, as DNA: TGTGCCTGGAGTTTCCAGGGGTATAATTCACCCCTCCACTTT.

CDR3 sequence: CASSSGDNRVYGYTF. CDR3 nucleotide sequence: TGTGCCAGCAGCTCAGGGGACAACAGGGTCTATGGCTACACCTTC. The chain couples TRBV13 to TRBJ1-2, with D tentatively TRBD1 (6 bases). Trimming removed 4 bases at V and 4 bases at J, with 16 bases between. The germline gives CDR1 PRHDT, CDR2 FYEKMQ (reference sequence). The CDR3 consists of 15 residues.

This chain uses TRBV18 with TRBJ2-1, with 7 positions matching TRBD2. The CDR3 is 14 amino acids. Losses at the gene ends were 3 bases for V and 4 bases for J; bases not matched to a gene: 3. The germline V gene has CDR1 KGHSH and CDR2 LQKENI. The CDR3 DNA reads TGTGCCAGCTCACCCAACGGGGGGTACAATGAGCAGTTCTTC. Its translation is CASSPNGGYNEQFF.

This clone was detected only once. This sequence joins TRBV2 and TRBJ2-7; 12 nucleotides line up with TRBD2. There are 15 residues in the CDR3. Germline trimming cut 4 bases from V and 2 bases from J; bases unmatched to any gene: 3. Germline V gene lookup returns CDR1 SNHLY and CDR2 FYNNEI. The CDR3: CASSVGLAGTYEQYF. In DNA, the CDR3 is TGTGCCAGCAGTGTGGGACTAGCGGGTACCTACGAGCAGTACTTC. Full variable domain (remainder filled in from reference TRBV2 and TRBJ2-7): EPEVTQTPSHQVTQMGQEVILRCVPISNHLYFYWYRQILGQKVEFLVSFYNNEISEKSEIFDDQFSVERPDGSNFTLKIRSTKLEDSAMYFCASSVGLAGTYEQYFGPGTRLTVT.

This clone was seen a few times. The CDR3 here is CASSGQGLAEQYF. For the CDR3, the DNA is TGTGCCAGCAGCGGACAGGGCCTCGCCGAGCAGTACTTC. The chain employs TRBV9 and TRBJ2-7, with TRBD1 matching 7 bases. Germline assignment: CDR1 SGDLS and CDR2 YYNGEE. With 3 bases clipped from V and 6 bases from J, the junction kept 6 bases outside the gene matches. The CDR3 is 13 amino acids.

The chain combines TRBV11-1 with TRBJ2-5; the D gene is possibly TRBD2 (5 bases). The CDR3 is 16 amino acids. Germline CDR1 is SGHAT and CDR2 is FQDESV (reference sequence). V lost 6 bases and J lost 1, with 18 bases in between. DNA for the CDR3: TGTGCCAGCAGAAGAGGCGGGCGACGGACCCAAGAGACCCAGTACTTC. This translates into CASRRGGRRTQETQYF. The full variable domain, in which reference TRBV11-1 and TRBJ2-5 provide the parts outside the CDR3, is EAEVAQSPRYKITEKSQAVAFWCDPISGHATLYWYRQILGQGPELLVQFQDESVVDDSQLPKDRFSAERLKGVDSTLKIQPAELGDSAMYLCASRRGGRRTQETQYFGPGTRLLVL.

V is TRBV27 and J is TRBJ2-1; 12 positions agree with TRBD2. V lost 2 bases, J lost 8 bases, and 7 bases stayed unmatched. The CDR3 length is 16 residues. Germline V gives CDR1 MNHEY, CDR2 SMNVEV (reference sequence). The CDR3 loop is CASSLLAGGSTYEQFF. CDR3 in DNA: TGTGCCAGCAGTTTACTAGCGGGAGGGTCTACGTATGAGCAGTTCTTC.

The chain employs TRBV5-1 and TRBJ2-3; TRBD2 matches at 9 bases. The length of the CDR3 is 15 residues. Germline CDR1 and CDR2: SGHRS and YFSETQ. Unmatched junction bases numbered 3, after V lost 0 bases and J lost 4 bases. The CDR3 reads CASSLGLAGSDTQYF. For the CDR3, the DNA is TGCGCCAGCAGCTTGGGTCTAGCGGGGTCAGATACGCAGTATTTT.

The V and J genes are TRBV7-9 and TRBJ2-5; the D gene is possibly TRBD1 (5 bases). V lost 4 bases and J 0 bases, leaving 21 bases between the germline ends. The length of the CDR3 is 18 residues. Germline CDR1 is SEHNR and CDR2 is FQNEAQ (reference sequence). This CDR3 is CASSSEIRYQTDQETQYF. CDR3 nucleotide sequence: TGTGCCAGCAGCTCAGAAATACGATACCAGACAGACCAAGAGACCCAGTACTTC.

The V gene is TRBV30, the J gene TRBJ1-3; D is ambiguous. Trimming removed 2 bases at V and 6 bases at J, with 5 bases between. The CDR3 loop spans 11 amino acids. Germline V gene sequence: CDR1 GTSNPN, CDR2 SVGIG (reference sequence). CDR3: CAWSYKNTIYF. The CDR3 nucleotides are TGTGCCTGGAGTTATAAAAACACCATATATTTT.

J is TRBJ1-1 and V is TRBV19; D possibly corresponds to TRBD1 (6 bases). V shed 2 bases and J shed 8 bases, with 15 bases lying between them. The CDR3 length is 14 residues. The germline gives CDR1 LNHDA, CDR2 SQIVND (reference sequence). DNA for the CDR3: TGTGCCAGTAGTATAAATCGACAGGATAAAGAAGCTTTCTTT. Its translation is CASSINRQDKEAFF. Complete variable domain (other parts from reference TRBV19 and TRBJ1-1): DGGITQSPKYLFRKEGQNVTLSCEQNLNHDAMYWYRQDPGQGLRLIYYSQIVNDFQKGDIAEGYSVSREKKESFPLTVTSAQKNPTAFYLCASSINRQDKEAFFGQGTRLTVV.

The rearrangement uses TRBV14 and TRBJ1-2; D not resolved. Germline V gives CDR1 SGHDN, CDR2 FVKESK. The CDR3 contains 15 residues. V lost 1 base and J lost 11, with 20 bases in between. The CDR3 reads CASSQVAQVGFGYTF. DNA of the CDR3: TGTGCCAGCAGCCAAGTCGCCCAGGTGGGATTCGGGTACACCTTC.

V gene TRBV5-5 combines with J gene TRBJ1-2; D gene unclear. Germline V gives CDR1 SGHKS, CDR2 YYEKEE (reference sequence). The V and J ends lost 4 bases and 6 bases respectively, with 10 bases between them. CDR3 length: 12 amino acids. CDR3 in amino acids: CASSPGRNGYTF. Here the CDR3 DNA reads TGTGCCAGCAGCCCCGGACGTAATGGCTACACCTTC.

The chain recombines TRBV6-1 with TRBJ2-5; D gene uncertain. Trimming removed 2 bases at V and 4 bases at J, with 8 bases between. The length of the CDR3 is 13 residues. Germline values: CDR1 MNHNS, CDR2 SASEGT. CDR3 sequence reads: CASSETSGETQYF. DNA of the CDR3: TGTGCCAGCAGTGAAACGTCGGGAGAGACCCAGTACTTC.

The rearrangement uses TRBV7-2 and TRBJ2-7; 7 bases match TRBD2. This CDR3 has 17 amino acids. Germline V CDR1 and CDR2: SGHTA, FQGNSA. V was pared by 1 base and J by 1 base, with 10 bases of the junction left unmatched. The CDR3 is CASSLDLVSGLSYEQYF. The CDR3 nucleotides are TGTGCCAGCAGCTTAGACTTGGTTAGCGGGTTATCCTACGAGCAGTACTTC.

The chain couples TRBV10-3 to TRBJ2-6; TRBD1 or TRBD2 may be the D gene (6 bases each). Germline lookup yields CDR1 ENHRY and CDR2 SYGVKD. The CDR3 spans 13 residues. This chain's CDR3 is CAGGHSGANVLTF. CDR3 nucleotide sequence: TGTGCTGGGGGGCACTCTGGGGCCAACGTCCTGACTTTC.

The chain has TRBV6-5 and TRBJ2-1; 11 bases are shared with TRBD2. This CDR3 is 16 amino acids long. Germline values: CDR1 MNHEY, CDR2 SVGAGI. The V and J ends lost 2 bases and 10 bases, in that order; junction bases with no gene match: 10. The CDR3 sequence is CASSYPGASGGSEQFF. The DNA of the CDR3 is TGTGCCAGCAGTTACCCCGGGGCTAGCGGGGGGTCCGAGCAGTTCTTC.